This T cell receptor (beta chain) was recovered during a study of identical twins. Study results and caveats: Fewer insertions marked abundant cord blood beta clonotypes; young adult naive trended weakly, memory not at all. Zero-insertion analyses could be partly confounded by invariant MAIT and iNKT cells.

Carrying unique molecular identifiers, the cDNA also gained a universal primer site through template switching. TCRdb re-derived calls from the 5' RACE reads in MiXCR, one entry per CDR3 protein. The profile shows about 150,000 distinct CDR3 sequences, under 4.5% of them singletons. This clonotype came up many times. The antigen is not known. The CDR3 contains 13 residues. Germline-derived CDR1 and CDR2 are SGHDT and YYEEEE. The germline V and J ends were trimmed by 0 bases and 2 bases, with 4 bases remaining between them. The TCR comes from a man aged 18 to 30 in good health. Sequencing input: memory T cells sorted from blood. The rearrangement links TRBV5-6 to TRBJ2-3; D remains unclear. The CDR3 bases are TGTGCCAGCAGCTTGGATGACACAGATACGCAGTATTTT. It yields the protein CASSLDDTDTQYF. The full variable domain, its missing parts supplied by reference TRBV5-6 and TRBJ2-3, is DAGVTQSPTHLIKTRGQQVTLRCSPKSGHDTVSWYQQALGQGPQFIFQYYEEEERQRGNFPDRFSGHQFPNYSSELNVNALLLGDSALYLCASSLDDTDTQYFGPGTRLTVL.